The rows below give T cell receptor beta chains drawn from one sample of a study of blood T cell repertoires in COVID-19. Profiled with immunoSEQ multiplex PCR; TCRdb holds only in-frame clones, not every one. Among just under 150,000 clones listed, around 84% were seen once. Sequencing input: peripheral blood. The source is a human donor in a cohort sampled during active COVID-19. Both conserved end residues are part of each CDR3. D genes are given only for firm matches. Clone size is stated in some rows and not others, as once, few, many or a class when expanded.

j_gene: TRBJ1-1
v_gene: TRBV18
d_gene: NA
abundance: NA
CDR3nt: TGTGCCAGCTCACTAGCTGGAACTGAAGCTTTCTTT
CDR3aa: CASSLAGTEAFF

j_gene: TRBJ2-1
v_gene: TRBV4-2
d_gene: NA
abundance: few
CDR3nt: TGTGCCAGCAGCCGCTCCTCAGGGGACCTCTCCTACAATGAGCAGTTCTTC
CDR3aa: CASSRSSGDLSYNEQFF

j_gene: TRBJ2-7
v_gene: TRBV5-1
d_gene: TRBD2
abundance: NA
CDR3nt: TGCGCCAGCAGTCGACTAGCGGGGGGGGACTACGAGCAGTACTTC
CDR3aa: CASSRLAGGDYEQYF

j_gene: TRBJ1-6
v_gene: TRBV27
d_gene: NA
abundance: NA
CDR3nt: TGTGCCAGCAGTCCAGGGACTAGCTCCTATAATTCACCCCTCCACTTT
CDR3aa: CASSPGTSSYNSPLHF

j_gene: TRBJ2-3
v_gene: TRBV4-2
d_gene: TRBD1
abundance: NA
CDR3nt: TGTGCCAGCAGCCCTCACCCCCTACAGGGGACAGATACGCAGTATTTT
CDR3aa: CASSPHPLQGTDTQYF

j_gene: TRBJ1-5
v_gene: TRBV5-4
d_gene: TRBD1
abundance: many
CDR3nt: TGTGCCAGCAGCGTCGACAGGGGGCCCACCCGGCCCCAGCATTTT
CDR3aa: CASSVDRGPTRPQHF

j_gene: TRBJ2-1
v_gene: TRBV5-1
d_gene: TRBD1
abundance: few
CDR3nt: TGCGCCAGCAAAGGACAGGGGGCCTCAAATGAGCAGTTCTTC
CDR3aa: CASKGQGASNEQFF

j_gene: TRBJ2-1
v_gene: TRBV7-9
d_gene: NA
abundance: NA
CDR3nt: TGTGCCAGCAGCTTATCACTCGCCAATGAGCAGTTCTTC
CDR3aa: CASSLSLANEQFF

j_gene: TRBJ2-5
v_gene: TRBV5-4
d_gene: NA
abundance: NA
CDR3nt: TGTGCCAGCAGCGTTACGTTGGGGGCCTCCCAAGAGACCCAGTACTTC
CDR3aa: CASSVTLGASQETQYF

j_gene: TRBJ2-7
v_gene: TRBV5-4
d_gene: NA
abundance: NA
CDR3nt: TGTGCCAGCAGGACCGATAGTGGGCCGTACGAGCAGTACTTC
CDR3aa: CASRTDSGPYEQYF

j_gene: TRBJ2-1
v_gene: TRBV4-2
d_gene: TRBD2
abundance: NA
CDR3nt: TGTGCCAGCAGCCAGGGGGGACTAGCGGGAGTATTCGGCTACAATGAGCAGTTCTTC
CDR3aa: CASSQGGLAGVFGYNEQFF

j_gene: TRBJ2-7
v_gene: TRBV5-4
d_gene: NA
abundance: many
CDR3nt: TGTGCCAGCAGCCAAGGGGGGGCCACCTACGAGCAGTACTTC
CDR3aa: CASSQGGATYEQYF

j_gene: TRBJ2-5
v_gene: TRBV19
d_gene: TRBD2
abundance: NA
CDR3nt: TGTGCCAGTAGCCGGGTACTAGCGGGGGGCCAAGAGACCCAGTACTTC
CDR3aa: CASSRVLAGGQETQYF

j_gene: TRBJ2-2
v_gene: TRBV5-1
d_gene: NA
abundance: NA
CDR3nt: TGCGCCGGTCGGACAGCGAACACCGGGGAGCTGTTTTTT
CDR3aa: CAGRTANTGELFF

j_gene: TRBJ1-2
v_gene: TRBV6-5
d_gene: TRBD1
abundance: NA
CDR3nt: TGTGCCAGCAGAAGGACAGGGAATAACTATGGCTACACCTTC
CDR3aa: CASRRTGNNYGYTF

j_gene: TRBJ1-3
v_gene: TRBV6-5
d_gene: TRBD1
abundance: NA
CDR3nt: TGTGCCACTAACGACAGGGGGAACGGAAACACCATATATTTT
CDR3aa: CATNDRGNGNTIYF

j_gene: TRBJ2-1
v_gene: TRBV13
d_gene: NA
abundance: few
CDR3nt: TGTGCCAGCAGCTTAGCGGTGATCTCCTACAATGAGCAGTTCTTC
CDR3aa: CASSLAVISYNEQFF

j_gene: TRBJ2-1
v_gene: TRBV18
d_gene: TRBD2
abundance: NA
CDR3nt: TGTGCCAGCTCACCACCCGGGACTAGCGGGGGTAACAATGAGCAGTTCTTC
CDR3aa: CASSPPGTSGGNNEQFF

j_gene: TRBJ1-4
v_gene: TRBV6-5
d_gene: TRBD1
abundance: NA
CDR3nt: TGTGCCAGCAGTTACCCTGGGACAGGGGATGAAAAACTGTTTTTT
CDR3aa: CASSYPGTGDEKLFF

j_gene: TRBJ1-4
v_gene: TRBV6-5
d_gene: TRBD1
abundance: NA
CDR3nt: TGTGCCAGCAGAGCCGGGACAGGGACTGAAAAACTGTTTTTT
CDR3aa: CASRAGTGTEKLFF